The sequence of this T cell receptor beta chain was determined in a study of blood T cell repertoires in COVID-19. Study information: Sites across the United States, Italy and Spain contributed samples from acute and convalescent COVID-19. PBMCs, B-cell-depleted T cells, or T cells provided the cDNA or gDNA that made up the material.

In the source study's methods: Amplification of reference gene primers was used by the study to estimate nucleated cell counts. Assay: immunoSEQ multiplex PCR; the TCRdb copy retains only in-frame clones and omits some. Clonal size and the V and J genes are those of that table, whereas D and trimming came from the DNA. The data hold over 200,000 clones, with around 86% observed a single time. V was clipped by 6 bases and J by 6 bases; unmatched bases: 6. The germline gives CDR1 ENHRY, CDR2 SYGVKD. The CDR3 totals 13 residues. This chain joins TRBV10-3 and TRBJ1-1, with 8 bases fitting TRBD1. This receptor was obtained from a human donor in a cohort sampled during active COVID-19. Sequencing was performed on peripheral blood. In DNA, the CDR3 is TGTGCCATCAGCGACAGGGGAGCCCCTGAAGCTTTCTTT. Its translation: CAISDRGAPEAFF.